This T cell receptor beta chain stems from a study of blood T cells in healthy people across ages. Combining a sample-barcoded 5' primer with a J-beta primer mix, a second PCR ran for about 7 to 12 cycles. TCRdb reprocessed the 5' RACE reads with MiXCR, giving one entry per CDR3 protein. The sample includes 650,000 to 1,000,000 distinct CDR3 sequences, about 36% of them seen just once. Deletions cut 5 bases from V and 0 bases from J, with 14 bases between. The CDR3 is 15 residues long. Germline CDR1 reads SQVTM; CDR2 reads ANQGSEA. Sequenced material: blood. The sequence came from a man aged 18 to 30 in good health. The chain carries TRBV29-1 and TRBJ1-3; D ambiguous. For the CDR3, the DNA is TGCAGCGTTCACCAGGCACTGGCCTCTGGAAACACCATATATTTT. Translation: CSVHQALASGNTIYF. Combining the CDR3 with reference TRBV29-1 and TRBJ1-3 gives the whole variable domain SAVISQKPSRDICQRGTSLTIQCQVDSQVTMMFWYRQQPGQSLTLIATANQGSEATYESGFVIDKFPISRPNLTFSTLTVSNMSPEDSSIYLCSVHQALASGNTIYFGEGSWLTVV.